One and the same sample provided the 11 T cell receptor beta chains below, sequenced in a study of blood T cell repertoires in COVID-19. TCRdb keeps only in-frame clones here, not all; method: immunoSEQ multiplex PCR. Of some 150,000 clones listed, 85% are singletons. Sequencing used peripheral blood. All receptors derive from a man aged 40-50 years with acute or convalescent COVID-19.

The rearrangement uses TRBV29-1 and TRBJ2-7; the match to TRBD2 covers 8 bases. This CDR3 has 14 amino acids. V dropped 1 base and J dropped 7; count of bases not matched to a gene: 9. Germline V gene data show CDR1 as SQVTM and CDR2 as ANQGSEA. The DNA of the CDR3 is TGCAGCGTTGAAGGGAATAGCGGGGCGGGGGAGCAGTACTTC. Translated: CSVEGNSGAGEQYF.

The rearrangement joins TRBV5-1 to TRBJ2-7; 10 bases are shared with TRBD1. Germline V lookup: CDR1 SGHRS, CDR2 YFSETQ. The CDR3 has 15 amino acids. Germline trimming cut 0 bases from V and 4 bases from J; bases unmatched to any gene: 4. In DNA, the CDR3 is TGCGCCAGCAGCTTGGGGACAGGGGGTTTGTACGAGCAGTACTTC. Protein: CASSLGTGGLYEQYF.

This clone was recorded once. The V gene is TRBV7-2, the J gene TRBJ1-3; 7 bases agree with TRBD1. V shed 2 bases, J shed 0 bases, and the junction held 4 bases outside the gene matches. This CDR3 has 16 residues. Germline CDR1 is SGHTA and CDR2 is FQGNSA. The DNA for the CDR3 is TGTGCCAGCAGCTTAAAGGGGGCGAGCTCTGGAAACACCATATATTTT. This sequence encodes CASSLKGASSGNTIYF.

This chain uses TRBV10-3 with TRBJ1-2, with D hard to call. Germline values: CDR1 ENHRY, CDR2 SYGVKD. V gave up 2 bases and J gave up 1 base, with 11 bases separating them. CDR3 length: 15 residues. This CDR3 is CAISEGQVYNYGYTF. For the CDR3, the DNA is TGTGCCATCAGTGAGGGGCAGGTCTATAACTATGGCTACACCTTC.

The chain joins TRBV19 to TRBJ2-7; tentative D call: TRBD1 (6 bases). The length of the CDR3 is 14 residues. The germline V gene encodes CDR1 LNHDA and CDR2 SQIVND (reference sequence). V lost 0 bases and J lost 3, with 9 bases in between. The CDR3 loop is CASSIDRGVYEQYF. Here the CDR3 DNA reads TGTGCCAGTAGTATAGACAGGGGAGTCTACGAGCAGTACTTC. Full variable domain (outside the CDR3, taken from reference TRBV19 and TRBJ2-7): DGGITQSPKYLFRKEGQNVTLSCEQNLNHDAMYWYRQDPGQGLRLIYYSQIVNDFQKGDIAEGYSVSREKKESFPLTVTSAQKNPTAFYLCASSIDRGVYEQYFGPGTRLTVT.

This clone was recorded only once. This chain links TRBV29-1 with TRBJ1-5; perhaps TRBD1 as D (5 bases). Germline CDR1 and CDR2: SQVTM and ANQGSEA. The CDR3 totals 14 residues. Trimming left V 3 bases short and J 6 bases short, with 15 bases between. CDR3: CSVEAGGAGQPQHF. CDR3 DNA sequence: TGCAGCGTTGAGGCAGGTGGGGCAGGTCAGCCCCAGCATTTT.

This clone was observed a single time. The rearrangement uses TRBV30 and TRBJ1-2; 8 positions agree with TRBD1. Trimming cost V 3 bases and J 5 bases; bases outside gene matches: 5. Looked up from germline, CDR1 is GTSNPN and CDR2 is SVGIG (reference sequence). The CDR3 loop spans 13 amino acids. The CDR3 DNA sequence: TGTGCCTGGAGCCCTCGGACAGGGTATGGCTACACCTTC. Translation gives CAWSPRTGYGYTF.

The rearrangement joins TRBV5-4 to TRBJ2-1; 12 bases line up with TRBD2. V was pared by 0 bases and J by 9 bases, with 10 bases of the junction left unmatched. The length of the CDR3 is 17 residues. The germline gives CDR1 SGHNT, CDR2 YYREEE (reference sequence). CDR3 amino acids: CASSLGPSGGAAGEQFF. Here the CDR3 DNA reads TGTGCCAGCAGCTTGGGGCCTAGCGGGGGGGCCGCGGGTGAGCAGTTCTTC.

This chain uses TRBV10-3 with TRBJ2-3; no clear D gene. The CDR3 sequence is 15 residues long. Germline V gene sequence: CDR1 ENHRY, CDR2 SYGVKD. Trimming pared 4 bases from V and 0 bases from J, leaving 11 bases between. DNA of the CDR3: TGTGCCATCAGTGCAGACTCAGCTAGCACAGATACGCAGTATTTT. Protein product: CAISADSASTDTQYF.

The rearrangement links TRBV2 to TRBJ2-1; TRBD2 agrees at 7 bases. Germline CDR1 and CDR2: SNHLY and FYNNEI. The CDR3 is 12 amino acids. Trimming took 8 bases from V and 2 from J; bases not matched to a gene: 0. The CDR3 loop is CASGGAYNEQFF. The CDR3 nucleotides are TGTGCCAGCGGGGGGGCCTACAATGAGCAGTTCTTC.

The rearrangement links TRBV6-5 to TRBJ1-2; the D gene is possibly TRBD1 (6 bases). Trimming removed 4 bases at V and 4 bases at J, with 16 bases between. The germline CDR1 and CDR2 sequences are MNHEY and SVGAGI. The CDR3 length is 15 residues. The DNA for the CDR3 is TGTGCCAGCAGTTCCAACAGGGATTGGAGCTATGGCTACACCTTC. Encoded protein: CASSSNRDWSYGYTF.